This record covers a single T cell receptor beta chain. Antigen specificity is unknown. The data belong to a study of breast tumors, draining lymph nodes, adjacent tissues. TCRdb reprocessed the multiplex PCR reads with MiXCR, giving one entry per CDR3 protein. The sample has fewer than 150,000 distinct CDR3 sequences; less than 25% are singletons. Germline trimming cut 4 bases from V and 16 bases from J; bases unmatched to any gene: 5. The CDR3 totals 12 residues. Overall study findings and caveats: Data only fit, rather than demonstrated, lymph node origin of most tumor T cells. The data were judged consistent with most tumor T cells coming from lymph node and expanding in tumor.

Samples came from axillary lymph nodes draining the breast cancer. This sequence was found in a female donor with breast cancer. Some clones in this sample may be carry-over from other donors' samples. The sample taken for sequencing was axillary lymph node tissue. The gene calls are TRBV12-3 or TRBV12-4 and TRBJ1-6, with TRBD1 matching over 9 bases. The CDR3 DNA is TGTGCCAGCAGTTCCGGACAGGGGCCTCTCCACTTT. Translation: CASSSGQGPLHF.